This is a list of T cell receptor beta chains from one sample in a study of shared clonotypes between healthy human individuals. Sequencing used immunoSEQ multiplex PCR; TCRdb keeps in-frame clones, though not all of them. The repertoire holds some 2.1 million clones, with just under 95% as singletons. Sequenced sample: naive CD8+ T cells sorted from blood. The receptor set was obtained from a man between 18 and 29 years old in good health. Each CDR3 is given with its conserved first and last residue. Fields, in order: V gene, clone size, J gene, D gene, CDR3 protein, CDR3 DNA. D genes are given only for firm matches. Only some rows state a clone size, as once, few, many or a class for expanded clones.

>TRBV11-2|.|TRBJ2-5|.
CASSLVATEEETQYF
TGTGCCAGCAGCTTAGTAGCGACGGAAGAAGAGACCCAGTACTTC
>TRBV9|.|TRBJ1-1|.
CASSASPGRGTTEAFF
TGTGCCAGCAGCGCCAGCCCCGGCAGGGGCACCACTGAAGCTTTCTTT
>TRBV4-3|.|TRBJ1-2|TRBD1
CASSYGGTGVELDGYTF
TGCGCCAGCAGCTATGGGGGGACAGGGGTCGAATTGGATGGCTACACCTTC
>TRBV18|.|TRBJ2-1|.
CASSPEGNEQFF
TGTGCCAGCTCACCGGAGGGAAATGAGCAGTTCTTC
>TRBV27|once|TRBJ2-1|.
CASSETTELYNEQFF
TGTGCCAGCAGTGAGACCACAGAACTCTACAATGAGCAGTTCTTC
>TRBV18|.|TRBJ1-2|TRBD1
CASSLYDRESNYGYTF
TGTGCCAGCTCACTATATGACAGGGAAAGCAACTATGGCTACACCTTC
>TRBV10-2|.|TRBJ2-5|.
CASSERGETQYF
TGCGCCAGCAGTGAGAGGGGAGAGACCCAGTACTTC
>TRBV27|.|TRBJ1-1|.
CAGSLDSDTEAFF
TGTGCCGGCAGTCTGGACAGTGACACTGAAGCTTTCTTT
>TRBV7-9|.|TRBJ2-7|.
CASSPSGPIPYEQYF
TGTGCCAGCAGCCCATCAGGACCGATACCCTACGAGCAGTACTTC
>TRBV27|.|TRBJ1-5|.
CASSRGVSNQPQHF
TGTGCCAGCAGTCGAGGGGTCAGCAATCAGCCCCAGCATTTT
>TRBV27|.|TRBJ2-7|TRBD1
CASSLTGTGAYEQYF
TGTGCCAGCAGCCTCACGGGGACAGGGGCCTACGAGCAGTACTTC
>TRBV28|.|TRBJ1-4|.
CASSLGTDEKLFF
TGTGCCAGCAGTTTAGGGACGGATGAAAAACTGTTTTTT
>TRBV4-1|.|TRBJ2-7|TRBD2
CASAWGGGAPVEQYF
TGCGCCAGTGCCTGGGGCGGGGGTGCCCCAGTCGAGCAGTACTTC
>TRBV28|once|TRBJ1-1|.
CASSLLINTEAFF
TGTGCCAGCAGTTTGTTGATAAACACTGAAGCTTTCTTT
>TRBV9|.|TRBJ2-3|TRBD1
CASSPEETTGISDTQYF
TGTGCCAGCAGCCCCGAGGAGACGACAGGGATTTCAGATACGCAGTATTTT
>TRBV4-1|.|TRBJ2-2|.
CASSHGTLTGELFF
TGCGCCAGCAGCCACGGGACTCTCACCGGGGAGCTGTTTTTT
>TRBV6-5|.|TRBJ2-7|.
CASSEHLASYEQYF
TGTGCCAGCAGTGAACACCTAGCGTCTTATGAGCAGTACTTC
>TRBV4-3|.|TRBJ2-7|.
CASSQDGGTGTYEQYF
TGCGCCAGCAGCCAAGATGGGGGGACGGGGACCTACGAGCAGTACTTC
>TRBV6-1|.|TRBJ1-1|.
CASILESYTEAFF
.
>TRBV6-5|.|TRBJ1-2|.
CASRAGYGYTF
TGTGCCAGCCGGGCCGGCTATGGCTACACCTTC
>TRBV27|.|TRBJ2-1|TRBD2
CASSAGLAGEQFF
TGTGCCAGCAGTGCCGGACTAGCGGGTGAGCAGTTCTTC
>TRBV9|.|TRBJ2-1|.
CASSVEGGYNEQFF
TGTGCCAGCAGCGTAGAGGGGGGATACAATGAGCAGTTCTTC
>TRBV5-5|.|TRBJ1-5|TRBD1
CASSGQGNQPQHF
TGTGCCAGCAGCGGACAGGGGAATCAGCCCCAGCATTTT
>TRBV9|.|TRBJ2-6|.
CASSGERGTLSGANVLTF
TGTGCCAGCAGCGGGGAAAGGGGCACCCTCTCTGGGGCCAACGTCCTGACTTTC
>TRBV27|.|TRBJ2-3|TRBD2
CASSSGTSGRVTDTQYF
TGTGCCAGCAGTTCCGGGACTAGCGGGAGGGTGACAGATACGCAGTATTTT
>TRBV5-1|.|TRBJ2-2|.
CASSPGLLAGVAGELFF
TGCGCCAGCAGCCCAGGTCTACTAGCTGGGGTAGCCGGGGAGCTGTTTTTT
>TRBV15|.|TRBJ1-1|TRBD1
CATRDTGGSAEAFF
TGTGCCACCAGAGACACAGGGGGCAGCGCTGAAGCTTTCTTT
>TRBV4-3|.|TRBJ1-4|.
CASSQEYRREGEKLFF
TGCGCCAGCAGCCAAGAATACCGACGGGAAGGTGAAAAACTGTTTTTT
>TRBV9|.|TRBJ2-3|TRBD2
CASSVERGAGDTQYF
TGTGCCAGCAGCGTAGAGCGGGGGGCTGGGGATACGCAGTATTTT
>TRBV28|.|TRBJ2-7|.
CASSLGGSYEQYF
TGTGCCAGCAGTTTAGGCGGTTCCTACGAGCAGTACTTC
>TRBV4-2|.|TRBJ2-7|.
CASSQGGYEQYF
TGTGCCAGCAGCCAAGGGGGATACGAGCAGTACTTC
>TRBV7-9|.|TRBJ1-2|.
CASSLGVDGYTF
TGTGCCAGCAGCTTAGGAGTAGATGGCTACACCTTC
>TRBV11-2|.|TRBJ2-3|.
CASRLKAGLSPDTQYF
TGTGCCAGCAGACTGAAAGCGGGCCTTAGCCCAGATACGCAGTATTTT
>TRBV27|.|TRBJ1-4|TRBD1
CASSVLGTANEKLFF
TGTGCCAGCAGTGTACTCGGGACAGCTAATGAAAAACTGTTTTTT
>TRBV9|.|TRBJ2-7|TRBD1
CASSDGTGGSYEQYF
TGTGCCAGCAGCGACGGGACAGGGGGGTCCTACGAGCAGTACTTC
>TRBV19|.|TRBJ1-1|.
CASSLNWAGTEAFF
TGTGCCAGTAGTCTGAACTGGGCAGGGACTGAAGCTTTCTTT
>TRBV5-3|.|TRBJ2-1|.
CALDSEGLSSYNEQFF
TGTGCCCTAGACAGTGAAGGCCTCAGCTCCTACAATGAGCAGTTCTTC
>TRBV2|.|TRBJ2-1|.
CASTETYYNEQFF
TGTGCCAGCACCGAAACCTATTACAATGAGCAGTTCTTC
>TRBV7-3|.|TRBJ2-3|.
CASSSHEDFFRTDTQYF
TGTGCCAGCAGCTCCCACGAGGACTTCTTTCGCACAGATACGCAGTATTTT
>TRBV7-9|.|TRBJ2-7|.
CASSLGSRPEQYF
TGTGCCAGCAGCTTAGGTAGTAGGCCCGAGCAGTACTTC
>TRBV4-1|.|TRBJ2-1|TRBD2
CASSGTSGGDEQFF
TGCGCCAGCAGCGGGACTAGCGGGGGTGATGAGCAGTTCTTC
>TRBV7-9|.|TRBJ1-1|TRBD1
CASSARDRLNTEAFF
TGTGCCAGCAGCGCGAGGGACAGGTTGAACACTGAAGCTTTCTTT
>TRBV4-2|.|TRBJ2-7|.
CASSQPRDPSIEQYF
TGTGCCAGCAGCCAACCCAGGGACCCCTCTATCGAGCAGTACTTC
>TRBV5-6|.|TRBJ2-7|TRBD2
CASSWGTSGSYEQYF
TGTGCCAGCAGCTGGGGGACTAGCGGATCCTACGAGCAGTACTTC
>TRBV15|.|TRBJ2-7|.
CATSFGTSVYEQYF
TGTGCCACCAGCTTCGGGACGTCGGTCTACGAGCAGTACTTC
>TRBV5-6|.|TRBJ1-1|.
CASSWGNTEAFF
TGTGCCAGCAGCTGGGGTAACACTGAAGCTTTCTTT
>TRBV15|.|TRBJ2-2|.
CATSRDRGGTGELFF
TGTGCCACCAGCAGAGATAGAGGGGGCACCGGGGAGCTGTTTTTT
>TRBV5-4|.|TRBJ2-4|.
CASSPGLSKNIQYF
TGTGCCAGCAGCCCGGGACTCTCCAAAAACATTCAGTACTTC
>TRBV4-3|.|TRBJ2-3|.
CASSQAPTGTSTDTQYF
TGCGCCAGCAGCCAAGCGCCAACCGGGACTAGCACAGATACGCAGTATTTT
>TRBV7-2|.|TRBJ2-7|.
CASSFWGASGYEQYF
TGTGCCAGCAGCTTCTGGGGGGCTAGCGGCTACGAGCAGTACTTC